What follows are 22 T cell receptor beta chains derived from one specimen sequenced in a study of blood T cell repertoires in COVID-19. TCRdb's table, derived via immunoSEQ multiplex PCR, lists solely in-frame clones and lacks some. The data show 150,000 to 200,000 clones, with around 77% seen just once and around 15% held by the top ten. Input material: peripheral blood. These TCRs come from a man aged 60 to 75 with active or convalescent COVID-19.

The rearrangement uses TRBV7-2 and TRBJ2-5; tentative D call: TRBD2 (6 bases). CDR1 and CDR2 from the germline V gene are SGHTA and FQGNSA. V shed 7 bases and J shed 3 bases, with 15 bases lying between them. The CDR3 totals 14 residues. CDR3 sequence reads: CASNLGGPEETQYF. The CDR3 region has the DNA TGTGCCAGCAACCTCGGAGGGCCCGAAGAGACCCAGTACTTC. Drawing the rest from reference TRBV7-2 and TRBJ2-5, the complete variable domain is GAGVSQSPSNKVTEKGKDVELRCDPISGHTALYWYRQSLGQGLEFLIYFQGNSAPDKSGLPSDRFSAERTGGSVSTLTIQRTQQEDSAVYLCASNLGGPEETQYFGPGTRLLVL.

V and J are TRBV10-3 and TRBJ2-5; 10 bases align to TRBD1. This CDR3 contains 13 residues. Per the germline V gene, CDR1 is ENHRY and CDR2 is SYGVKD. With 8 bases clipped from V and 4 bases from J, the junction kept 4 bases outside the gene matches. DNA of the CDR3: TGTGCCATCCGGGACAGGGGATCAGAGACCCAGTACTTC. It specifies CAIRDRGSETQYF.

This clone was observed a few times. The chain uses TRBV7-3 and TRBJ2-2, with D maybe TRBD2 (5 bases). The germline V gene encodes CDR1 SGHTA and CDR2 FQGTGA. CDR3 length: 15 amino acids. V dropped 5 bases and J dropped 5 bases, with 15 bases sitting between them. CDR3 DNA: TGTGCCAGCAGCGCGGGTCCCCTCCAGACCGGGGAGCTGTTTTTT. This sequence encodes CASSAGPLQTGELFF. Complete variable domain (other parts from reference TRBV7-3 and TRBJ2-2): GAGVSQTPSNKVTEKGKYVELRCDPISGHTALYWYRQSLGQGPEFLIYFQGTGAADDSGLPNDRFFAVRPEGSVSTLKIQRTERGDSAVYLCASSAGPLQTGELFFGEGSRLTVL.

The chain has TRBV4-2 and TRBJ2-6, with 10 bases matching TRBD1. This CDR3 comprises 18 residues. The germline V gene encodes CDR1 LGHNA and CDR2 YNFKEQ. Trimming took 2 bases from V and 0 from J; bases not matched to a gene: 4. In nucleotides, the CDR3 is TGTGCCAGCAGCCAATGGGACAGGGGACCCTCTGGGGCCAACGTCCTGACTTTC. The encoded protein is CASSQWDRGPSGANVLTF.

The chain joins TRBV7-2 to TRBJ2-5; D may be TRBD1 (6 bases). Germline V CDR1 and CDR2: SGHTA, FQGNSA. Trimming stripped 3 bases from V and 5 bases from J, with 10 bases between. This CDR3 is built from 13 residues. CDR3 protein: CASSFMQGETQYF. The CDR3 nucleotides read TGTGCCAGCAGCTTCATGCAGGGGGAGACCCAGTACTTC. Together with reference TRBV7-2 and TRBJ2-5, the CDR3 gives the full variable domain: GAGVSQSPSNKVTEKGKDVELRCDPISGHTALYWYRQSLGQGLEFLIYFQGNSAPDKSGLPSDRFSAERTGGSVSTLTIQRTQQEDSAVYLCASSFMQGETQYFGPGTRLLVL.

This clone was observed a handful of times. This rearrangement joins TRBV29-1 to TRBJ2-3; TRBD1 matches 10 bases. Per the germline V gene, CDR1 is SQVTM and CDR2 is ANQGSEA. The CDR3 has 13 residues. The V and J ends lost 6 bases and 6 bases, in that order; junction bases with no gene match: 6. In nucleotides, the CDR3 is TGCAGCGTGGCGGACAGGGGGGACGATACGCAGTATTTT. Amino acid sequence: CSVADRGDDTQYF.

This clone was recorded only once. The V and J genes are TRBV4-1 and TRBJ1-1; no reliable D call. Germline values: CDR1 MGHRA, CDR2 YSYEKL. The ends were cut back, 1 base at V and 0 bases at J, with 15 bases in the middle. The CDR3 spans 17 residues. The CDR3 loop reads CASSQVYAGNMNTEAFF. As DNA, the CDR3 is TGCGCCAGCAGCCAAGTATACGCCGGGAACATGAACACTGAAGCTTTCTTT.

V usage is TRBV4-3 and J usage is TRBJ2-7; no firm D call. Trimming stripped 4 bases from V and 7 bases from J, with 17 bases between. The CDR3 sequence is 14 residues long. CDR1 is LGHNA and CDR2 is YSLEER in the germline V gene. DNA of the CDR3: TGCGCCAGCAGCCTGAGAGGCCCTTCGGATGAGCAGTACTTC. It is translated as CASSLRGPSDEQYF.

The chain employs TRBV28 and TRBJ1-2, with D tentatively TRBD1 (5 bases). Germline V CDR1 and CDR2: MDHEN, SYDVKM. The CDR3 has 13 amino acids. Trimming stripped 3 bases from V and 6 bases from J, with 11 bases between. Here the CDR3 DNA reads TGTGCCAGCAGTTTCCGCAGGGATAATGGCTACACCTTC. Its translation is CASSFRRDNGYTF.

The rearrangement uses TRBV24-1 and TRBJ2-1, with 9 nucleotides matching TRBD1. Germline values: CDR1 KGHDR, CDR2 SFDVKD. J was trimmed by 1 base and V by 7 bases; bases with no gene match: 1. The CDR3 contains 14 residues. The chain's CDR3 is CATSDRGSYNEQFF. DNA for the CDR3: TGTGCCACCAGCGACAGGGGGTCCTACAATGAGCAGTTCTTC.

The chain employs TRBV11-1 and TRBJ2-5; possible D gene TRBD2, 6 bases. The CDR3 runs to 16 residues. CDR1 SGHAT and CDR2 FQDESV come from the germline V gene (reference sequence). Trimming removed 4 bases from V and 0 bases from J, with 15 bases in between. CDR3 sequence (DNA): TGTGCCAGCAGCTACTGGGAGGAAGGAGACCAAGAGACCCAGTACTTC. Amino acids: CASSYWEEGDQETQYF.

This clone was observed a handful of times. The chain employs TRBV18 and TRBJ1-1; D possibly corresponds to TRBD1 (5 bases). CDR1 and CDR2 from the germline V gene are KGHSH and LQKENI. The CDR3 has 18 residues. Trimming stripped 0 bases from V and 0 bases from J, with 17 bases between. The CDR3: CASSPPAVPGGMNTEAFF. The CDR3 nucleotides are TGTGCCAGCTCACCACCGGCAGTCCCCGGGGGTATGAACACTGAAGCTTTCTTT.

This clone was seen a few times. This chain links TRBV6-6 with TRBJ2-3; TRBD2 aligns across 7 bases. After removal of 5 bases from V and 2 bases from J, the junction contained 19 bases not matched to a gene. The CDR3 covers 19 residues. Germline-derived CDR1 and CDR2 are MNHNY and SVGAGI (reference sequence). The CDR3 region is CASSPAVSGSIRNTDTQYF. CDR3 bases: TGTGCCAGCAGTCCTGCGGTTAGCGGGTCCATTCGTAACACAGATACGCAGTATTTT.

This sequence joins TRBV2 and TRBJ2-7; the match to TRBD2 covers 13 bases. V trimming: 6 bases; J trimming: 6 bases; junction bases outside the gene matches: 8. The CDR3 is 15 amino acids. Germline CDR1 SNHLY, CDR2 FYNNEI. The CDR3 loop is CASRIGTSGAVEQYF. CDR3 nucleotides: TGTGCCAGCAGGATAGGGACTAGCGGGGCTGTCGAGCAGTACTTC.

In nucleotides, the CDR3 is TGCGCCAGTGCGACAGGGGGAACAGATACGCAGTATTTT. This encodes CASATGGTDTQYF. This chain joins TRBV5-1 and TRBJ2-3; 9 positions match TRBD1. V trimming: 8 bases; J trimming: 3 bases; junction bases outside the gene matches: 4. The germline V gene encodes CDR1 SGHRS and CDR2 YFSETQ. The CDR3 sequence is 13 residues long.

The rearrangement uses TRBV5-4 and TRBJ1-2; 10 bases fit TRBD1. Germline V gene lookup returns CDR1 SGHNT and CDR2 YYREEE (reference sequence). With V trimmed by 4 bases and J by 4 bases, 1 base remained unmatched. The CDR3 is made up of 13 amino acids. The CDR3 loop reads CASSGTGVYGYTF. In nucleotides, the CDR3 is TGTGCCAGCAGCGGGACAGGGGTCTATGGCTACACCTTC.

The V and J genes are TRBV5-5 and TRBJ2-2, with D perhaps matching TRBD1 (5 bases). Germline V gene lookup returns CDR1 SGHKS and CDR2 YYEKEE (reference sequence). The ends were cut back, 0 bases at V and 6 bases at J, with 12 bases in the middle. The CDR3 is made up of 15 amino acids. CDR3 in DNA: TGTGCCAGCAGCTTGGGGCAGGGCGAACCCGGGGAGCTGTTTTTT. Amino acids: CASSLGQGEPGELFF.

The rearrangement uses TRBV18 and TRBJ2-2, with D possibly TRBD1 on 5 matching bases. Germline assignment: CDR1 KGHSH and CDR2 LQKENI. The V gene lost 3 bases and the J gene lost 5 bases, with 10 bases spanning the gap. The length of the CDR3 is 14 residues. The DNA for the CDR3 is TGTGCCAGCTCACCGTCGACAGAAACCGGGGAGCTGTTTTTT. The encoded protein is CASSPSTETGELFF.

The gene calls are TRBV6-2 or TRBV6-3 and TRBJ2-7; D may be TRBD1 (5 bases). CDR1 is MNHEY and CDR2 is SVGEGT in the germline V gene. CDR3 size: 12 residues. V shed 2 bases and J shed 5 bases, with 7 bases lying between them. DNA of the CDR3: TGTGCCAGCAGTTACACGACAGACGAGCAGTACTTC. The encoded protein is CASSYTTDEQYF.

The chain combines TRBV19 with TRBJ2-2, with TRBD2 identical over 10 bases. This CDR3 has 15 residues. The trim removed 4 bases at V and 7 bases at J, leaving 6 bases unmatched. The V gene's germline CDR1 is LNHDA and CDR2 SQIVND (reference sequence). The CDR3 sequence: CASSNLAGAGGELFF. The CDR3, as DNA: TGTGCCAGTAGTAACCTAGCGGGAGCGGGCGGGGAGCTGTTTTTT.

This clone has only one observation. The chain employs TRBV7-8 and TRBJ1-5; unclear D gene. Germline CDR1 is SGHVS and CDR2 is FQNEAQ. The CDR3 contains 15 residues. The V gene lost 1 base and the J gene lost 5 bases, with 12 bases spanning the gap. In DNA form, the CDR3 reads TGTGCCAGCAGCTTAGAGGGCCGGCGGGATCAGCCCCAGCATTTT. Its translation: CASSLEGRRDQPQHF. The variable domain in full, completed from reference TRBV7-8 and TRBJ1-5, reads GAGVSQSPRYKVAKRGQDVALRCDPISGHVSLFWYQQALGQGPEFLTYFQNEAQLDKSGLPSDRFFAERPEGSVSTLKIQRTQQEDSAVYLCASSLEGRRDQPQHFGDGTRLSIL.

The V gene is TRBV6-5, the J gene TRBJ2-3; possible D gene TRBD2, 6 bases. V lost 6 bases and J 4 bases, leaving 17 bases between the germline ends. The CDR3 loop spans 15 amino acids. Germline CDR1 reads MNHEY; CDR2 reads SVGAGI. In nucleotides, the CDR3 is TGTGCCAGCAGCCCCGCCGGGAGAGGGGCAGATACGCAGTATTTT. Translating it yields CASSPAGRGADTQYF.